This entry is about one TCR beta chain. This specimen belongs to a study of blood T cell repertoires in COVID-19. The CDR3 spans 16 residues. Germline V gives CDR1 MNHNY, CDR2 SVGAGI (reference sequence). Trimming removed 4 bases at V and 0 bases at J, with 13 bases between. Sequenced by immunoSEQ multiplex PCR; TCRdb stores in-frame clones only, minus some. The table shows about 130,000 clones, with about 85% occurring only once. Sequenced sample: peripheral blood. The chain employs TRBV6-6 and TRBJ2-1, with D perhaps TRBD2 (5 bases). This TCR was sampled from a human donor in a cohort sampled during active COVID-19. Here the CDR3 reads CASSFAGKSSYNEQFF. CDR3 bases: TGTGCCAGCAGTTTCGCCGGGAAGAGCTCCTACAATGAGCAGTTCTTC.